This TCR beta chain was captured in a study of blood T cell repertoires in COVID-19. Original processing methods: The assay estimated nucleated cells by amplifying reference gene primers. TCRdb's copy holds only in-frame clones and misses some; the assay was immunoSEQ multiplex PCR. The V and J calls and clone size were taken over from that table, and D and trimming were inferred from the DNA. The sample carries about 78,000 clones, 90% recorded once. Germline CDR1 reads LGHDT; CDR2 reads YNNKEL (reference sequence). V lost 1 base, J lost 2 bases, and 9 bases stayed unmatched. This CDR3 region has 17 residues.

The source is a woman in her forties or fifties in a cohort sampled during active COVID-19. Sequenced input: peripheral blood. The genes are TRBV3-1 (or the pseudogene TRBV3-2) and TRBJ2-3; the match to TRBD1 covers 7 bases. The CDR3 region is CASSQAKGAGDTDTQYF. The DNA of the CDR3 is TGTGCCAGCAGCCAAGCGAAGGGGGCGGGTGACACAGATACGCAGTATTTT.